This record covers a single T cell receptor (beta chain). TRAV- and TRBV-specific primers, spanning alpha and beta chains, primed first-strand cDNA. With a V-primer adapter and a constant-region primer, TCRs were amplified for approximately 20 PCR cycles. mRNA that had been isolated underwent amplification through in vitro transcription. TCRdb itself ran the reads through MiXCR, one entry per CDR3 protein. Of around 80,000 distinct CDR3 sequences in the sample, less than 20% were seen once. Noted time point: after trial treatment. Treatment noted: LDRT plus nivolumab, ipilimumab, low-dose cyclophosphamide and aspirin (RACIN trial). Ipilimumab, nivolumab, aspirin, low-dose cyclophosphamide and low-dose radiotherapy were administered to donors. Each patient who was eligible had an advanced solid tumor with no tumor-infiltrating lymphocytes. This CDR3 spans 12 amino acids. With 3 bases removed from V and 5 bases from J, the gap between germline ends came to 7 bases. CDR1 is DFQATT and CDR2 is SNEGSKA in the germline V gene (reference sequence).

This entry comes from a study of low-dose radiotherapy and immunotherapy resistance in tumors. Study background: The authors gave intravenous cyclophosphamide 200 mg/m2 every two weeks, one day before radiation and immunotherapy.

The source of this sequence is a male donor with prostate cancer. The gene calls are TRBV20-1 and TRBJ1-4, with D perhaps matching TRBD1 (5 bases). This specimen consisted of PBMCs, obtained after low-dose radiotherapy plus immunotherapy. The CDR3 here is CSARTVNEKLFF. Here the CDR3 DNA reads TGCAGTGCTAGGACAGTCAATGAAAAACTGTTTTTT.